Following are 2 T cell receptor beta chains from one sample sequenced in a study of cytomegalovirus exposure and HLA in healthy donors. A multiplex PCR was run with 60 Vbeta primers and 13 Jbeta primers. The table came from immunoSEQ multiplex PCR; TCRdb's copy has only in-frame clones and leaves some out. Among about 160,000 clones, approximately 81% were seen once, and the ten largest hold 1.5% to 2.5%. The source material was PBMCs. Source of these receptors: a young man in good health and CMV-seronegative.

This chain links TRBV27 with TRBJ2-7; maybe TRBD2 (6 bases). The CDR3 length is 14 residues. CDR1 MNHEY and CDR2 SMNVEV come from the germline V gene (reference sequence). Deletions cut 8 bases from V and 2 bases from J, with 16 bases between. CDR3 region: CASGEESSPYEQYF. CDR3 DNA sequence: TGTGCCAGCGGGGAGGAGAGCTCCCCCTACGAGCAGTACTTC.

The rearrangement uses TRBV5-5 and TRBJ1-2; weak D call: TRBD1 (5 bases). Germline V gene data show CDR1 as SGHKS and CDR2 as YYEKEE (reference sequence). The CDR3 extends over 15 amino acids. V lost 2 bases to trimming and J lost 4 bases, with 15 bases between them. DNA for the CDR3: TGTGCCAGCAGCTTCTATAGACAGCCCCTCTATGGCTACACCTTC. It yields the protein CASSFYRQPLYGYTF.